The subject of this entry is one TCR beta chain. Its antigen is not yet known. No per-base quality is available; no much larger clone lies one base away. Via the germline V gene, CDR1 is MDHEN and CDR2 SYDVKM. The CDR3 covers 17 residues, taking in both the cysteine and the phenylalanine. Of the read, only the CDR3 DNA is kept; its 51 bases are in frame from base 1. Relative to germline, V is missing 2 bases and J is missing 5 bases, with 12 bases of the junction outside any gene match. A cohort of 30 or so patients with locally advanced or metastatic urothelial carcinoma, treated at Memorial Sloan Kettering on a trial protocol, was included. Peripheral blood mononuclear cells were collected from each patient pretreatment and during treatment, giving between 1 and 8 total time points per patient. The Qiagen DNeasy Blood extraction kit was used to purify genomic DNA from total PBMCs and tumor samples. PBMCs were collected pretreatment and during treatment, and were isolated and stored as previously described.

The data belong to a study of PD-L1 blockade in urothelial cancer (dated by TCRdb to 2016 to 2017). Describing the broader study: Therapy was started in about 2014 for all patients, and atezolizumab 1,200 mg was administered intravenously every 3 weeks. About 85% of the 29 patients were males with bladder-origin urothelial cancer, and 18 of 29 reported a prior smoking history. An ECOG performance status of 0 or 1 was recorded for the patients, and 0 to 3 prior chemotherapy regimens had been received by the patients. Blood samples were analyzed 3 weeks after the start of treatment (second dose) and 6 weeks after the start of treatment. Blood samples gave median yields of approximately 130,000 T cells and some 80,000 unique TCRs, along with a median clonality of approximately 0.084. The study was an exploratory multi-omic analysis of somatic, immune and clinical correlates of response to PD-L1 blockade with atezolizumab in urothelial cancer. Pretreatment tumor samples, along with matched peripheral blood collected serially before and after atezolizumab treatment, underwent TCR sequencing. Durable clinical benefit was defined as progression-free survival longer than 6 months, and TCR features were also tested against progression-free and overall survival. In the same patients who had TCR sequencing, pretreatment tumors also underwent whole exome sequencing and RNA sequencing. Ten or so patients reached durable clinical benefit, while some 19 patients did not. Pretreatment blood TCR-seq was available for about 27 patients, at least one posttreatment blood collection was obtained for about 24 patients, and tumor TCR-seq was available for about 24 patients. What the work shows at the level of the full study, not this receptor alone: A pretreatment peripheral blood TCR clonality below the median was linked to improved progression-free and overall survival. At 3 weeks after the start of treatment, tumor-associated TCR clones in peripheral blood had expanded more in patients with durable benefit (n of about 22, p = 0.022). Small sample size (n ≈ 28) and many exploratory analyses mean the results are intended to be hypothesis-generating.

Each PCR received spiked-in synthetic TCR analog templates so that absolute template abundance could be estimated from read counts. TCRbeta CDR3 regions were amplified from genomic DNA with bias-controlled V and J gene primers using the immunoSEQ assay. Rearranged TCRbeta segments were sequenced at approximately 20X coverage. On the authors' methods: Sequencing errors were corrected by clustering and CDR3s were annotated against IMGT to assign V, D and J genes. Downstream analyses used only productive TCRbeta rearrangements, leaving out any out-of-frame or stop-codon sequences. Clonality was calculated as one minus the Shannon entropy normalized by the log of the number of unique productive sequences. Fisher's exact test with Benjamini-Hochberg correction, using a cutoff of adjusted p below 0.01, was how clones that differed between time points or between blood and tumor were identified. Sourced from immuneACCESS, this table was stored by TCRdb with only in-frame sequences that have V and J called. A share of the clones is absent; for the studies checked, an unresolved V gene accounts for under half, and the remainder has no known explanation. D and trimming come from the DNA, and the V and J calls and clone size come from that table. The sample table records approximately 100,000 clones; over 75% of these occur just once. Roughly 2.3% of the sample is taken by the ten largest.

The sequenced sample was PBMCs, obtained around atezolizumab (anti-PD-L1) treatment. This TCR derives from a man aged 45-65 years with urothelial cancer. Rearrangement joined TRBV28 to TRBJ2-1; TRBD2 matches 7 bases in the middle. The sequenced DNA: TGTGCCAGCAGTTTAGGTTTTGGCGGGAGAGGCGACAATGAGCAGTTCTTC. This codes for CASSLGFGGRGDNEQFF.